Shown below are 12 T cell receptor beta chains from a single sample sequenced in a study of liver allograft versus peripheral blood T cells. About the study: Comparisons were made between T cell receptor repertoires found in transplanted livers and those circulating in recipients' peripheral blood.

Each CDR3 protein gets one entry after TCRdb re-called the reads with MiXCR. The sample holds about 9,100 distinct CDR3 sequences, roughly 21% seen once. These receptors all stem from a human patient who had a liver transplant. Some T cells could come from the graft donor.

By share, this clonotype ranks as medium-sized. The chain is built from TRBV18 and TRBJ1-4; D possibly corresponds to TRBD1 (5 bases). Germline CDR1 is KGHSH and CDR2 is LQKENI. Trimming stripped 6 bases from V and 4 bases from J, with 12 bases between. The CDR3 is 14 amino acids. The CDR3 region is CASSPGHDNEKLFF. The CDR3 nucleotides are TGTGCCAGCTCCCCTGGACACGATAATGAAAAACTGTTTTTT.

The rearrangement uses TRBV11-2 and TRBJ2-7, with TRBD1 matching over 8 bases. The CDR3 extends over 18 amino acids. V lost 2 bases and J lost 2; bases outside the gene matches: 14. The V gene's germline CDR1 is SGHAT and CDR2 FQNNGV. CDR3 loop: CASSLRRPGQASTYEQYF. CDR3 in DNA: TGTGCCAGCAGCTTAAGACGTCCGGGACAGGCCTCAACCTACGAGCAGTACTTC.

The CDR3 bases are TGCAGTGCTCCCCACAGGGTGTCCGGGGAGCTGTTTTTT. This sequence encodes CSAPHRVSGELFF. The chain recombines TRBV20-1 with TRBJ2-2; tentatively, D is TRBD1 (6 bases). V was trimmed by 5 bases and J by 6 bases, leaving 13 bases between them. Germline CDR1 DFQATT, CDR2 SNEGSKA (reference sequence). This CDR3 is built from 13 residues.

In this sample, this clonotype turned up many times. V and J are TRBV5-6 and TRBJ2-7; D might be TRBD1 or TRBD2, each matching 5 bases. V was pared by 4 bases and J by 6 bases, with 23 bases between. The CDR3 consists of 16 residues. Germline loops: CDR1 SGHDT, CDR2 YYEEEE. The CDR3 DNA sequence: TGTGCCAGCAGCCCGACCTCGGGACGAGTAACGATCGAGCAGTACTTC. Encoded protein: CASSPTSGRVTIEQYF.

By its share, this clonotype is medium-sized. The V gene is TRBV27, the J gene TRBJ2-2; D may correspond to TRBD1 or TRBD2 (5 bases each). CDR1 MNHEY and CDR2 SMNVEV come from the germline V gene (reference sequence). With 3 bases removed from V and 1 base from J, the gap between germline ends came to 9 bases. The CDR3 is made up of 15 amino acids. CDR3 sequence (DNA): TGTGCCAGCAGTTTTCAGGGACGGAACACCGGGGAGCTGTTTTTT. Its protein product is CASSFQGRNTGELFF.

By proportion, this clonotype is medium-sized. This chain connects TRBV19 to TRBJ1-6, with TRBD1 matching 7 bases. The CDR3 covers 14 residues. Germline CDR1 and CDR2: LNHDA and SQIVND (reference sequence). V lost 7 bases, J lost 4 bases, and 4 bases stayed unmatched. The CDR3 nucleotides are TGTGCCAGTACCTCGGGACAGTATAATTCACCCCTCCACTTT. It codes for CASTSGQYNSPLHF. The complete variable domain, with remaining parts taken from reference TRBV19 and TRBJ1-6, reads DGGITQSPKYLFRKEGQNVTLSCEQNLNHDAMYWYRQDPGQGLRLIYYSQIVNDFQKGDIAEGYSVSREKKESFPLTVTSAQKNPTAFYLCASTSGQYNSPLHFGNGTRLTVT.

This clonotype has just a few counts. The chain joins TRBV11-2 to TRBJ1-3; no clear D. CDR1 and CDR2 from the germline V gene are SGHAT and FQNNGV. The CDR3 contains 16 residues. Trimming took 3 bases from V and 3 from J, leaving 15 bases between them. For the CDR3, the DNA is TGTGCCAGCAGCTTCGGGGTCTCTCTGGATGGAAACACCATATATTTT. It codes for CASSFGVSLDGNTIYF.

In its sample, this clonotype ranks as medium-sized. The chain couples TRBV7-2 to TRBJ2-3; D call uncertain. V lost 6 bases and J 2 bases, leaving 3 bases between the germline ends. This CDR3 is built from 11 residues. The germline CDR1 and CDR2 sequences are SGHTA and FQGNSA. CDR3 in DNA: TGTGCCAGCAGGTTCACAGATACGCAGTATTTT. Its translation is CASRFTDTQYF.

This clonotype is deemed medium-sized. The chain uses TRBV19 and TRBJ2-5; 9 bases line up with TRBD1. V lost 4 bases, J lost 5 bases, and 14 bases stayed unmatched. Germline lookup yields CDR1 LNHDA and CDR2 SQIVND (reference sequence). CDR3 length: 17 residues. The CDR3 nucleotides are TGTGCCAGTAGTAGGGGTCCAGGGACAGGGTTTGGCGAGACCCAGTACTTC. It is translated as CASSRGPGTGFGETQYF.

In its sample, this clonotype is medium-sized. V is TRBV6-5 and J is TRBJ1-2; TRBD1 might be the D (5 bases). CDR1 is MNHEY, CDR2 SVGAGI, per germline. V shed 6 bases and J shed 7 bases, with 21 bases lying between them. The CDR3 runs to 15 residues. The CDR3, as DNA: TGTGCCAGCAGCCCACCCGGGACGCCTGGGGGTGGCTACACCTTC. Encoded protein: CASSPPGTPGGGYTF.

In its sample, this clonotype is medium-sized. The rearrangement joins TRBV29-1 to TRBJ2-1; TRBD2 matches at 13 bases. The germline V gene has CDR1 SQVTM and CDR2 ANQGSEA. The trim removed 3 bases at V and 8 bases at J, leaving 19 bases unmatched. The CDR3 runs 19 residues. The CDR3 loop is CSVDPPGIGLAGVGYEQFF. The CDR3 DNA is TGCAGCGTTGATCCTCCAGGGATCGGACTAGCGGGAGTCGGGTATGAGCAGTTCTTC.

The chain links TRBV6-2 or TRBV6-3 to TRBJ2-7; a weak D match, TRBD2 (6 bases). The CDR3 has 14 amino acids. Trimming stripped 6 bases from V and 3 bases from J, with 15 bases between. Germline assignment: CDR1 MNHEY and CDR2 SVGEGT. CDR3 coding DNA: TGTGCCAGCAGGCGGAGGGCATATGGCTACGAGCAGTACTTC. Amino acid sequence: CASRRRAYGYEQYF.